A selection of T cell receptor beta chains follows, all from one sample in a study of neurological immune-mediated disorders. One entry per CDR3 protein, called by TCRdb with MiXCR from the 5' RACE reads. The sample carries approximately 74,000 distinct CDR3 sequences, 4% to 6% recorded once. Specimen: PBMCs. The receptors come from a man aged 18-30 years with multiple sclerosis. Each CDR3 is given with its conserved first and last residue. D genes are given only for firm matches. Not every row has a clone size; where given, it reads once, few, many or a size class.

V gene	clone size	D gene	J gene	CDR3 DNA	CDR3 protein
TRBV6-5	many	TRBD2	TRBJ2-7	TGTGCCAGCAGTTACTCTAGGACTAGCGGCCACGAGCAGTACTTC	CASSYSRTSGHEQYF
TRBV5-8	many	NA	TRBJ1-2	TGTGCCAGCACCCAAGGAGGGGGGACTAACTATGGCTACACCTTC	CASTQGGGTNYGYTF
TRBV7-7	many	NA	TRBJ2-3	TGTGCCAGCAGCTTAGGTCGAGGGGGAATCACAGATACGCAGTATTTT	CASSLGRGGITDTQYF
TRBV5-1	many	NA	TRBJ2-1	TGCGCCAGCCGCGAGGCGGGGACCTACAATGAGCAGTTCTTC	CASREAGTYNEQFF
TRBV7-9	many	NA	TRBJ2-2	TGTGCCAGCAGCTTGGGTCCTCGAGTCACCGGGGAGCTGTTTTTT	CASSLGPRVTGELFF
TRBV9	many	NA	TRBJ2-3	TGTGCCAGCAGCGTAGAGGATGGTAGACTAACCGGGGATACGCAGTATTTT	CASSVEDGRLTGDTQYF
TRBV7-2	many	TRBD2	TRBJ2-1	TGTGCCAGCAGCCCTGGGACTAGCGGGGGGGCCTGGTTTCCTGAGCAGTTCTTC	CASSPGTSGGAWFPEQFF
TRBV7-2	many	NA	TRBJ2-7	TGTGCCAGCAGCTTAGCCGGGACCTCTTCCTACGAGCAGTACTTC	CASSLAGTSSYEQYF
TRBV20-1	many	NA	TRBJ1-5	TGCAGTGCAGCTGATCCGATCGGGACTACCTATCAGCCCCAGCATTTT	CSAADPIGTTYQPQHF
TRBV5-1	many	NA	TRBJ1-5	TGCGCCAGCAGCTTGGGGGGGGGCAATCAGCCCCAGAATTTT	CASSLGGGNQPQNF
TRBV15	many	NA	TRBJ2-3	TGTGCCACCAGCACACGACTAGTTCGGGCAGATACGCAGTATTTT	CATSTRLVRADTQYF
TRBV7-2	many	TRBD2	TRBJ2-3	TGTGCCAGCAGCTTAGTTCCGCGGGGGGCTAGCACAGATACGCAGTATTTT	CASSLVPRGASTDTQYF
TRBV20-1	NA	NA	TRBJ1-5	TGCAGTGCTACCTTTGAGGCAGGCCAGAATCAGCCCCAGCATTTT	CSATFEAGQNQPQHF
TRBV29-1	many	NA	TRBJ2-7	TGCAGCGTTGTTCTGATGTTTGGGCAGAAGGCTTCCTACGAGCAGTACTTC	CSVVLMFGQKASYEQYF
TRBV6-6	few	NA	TRBJ1-5	TGTGCCAGCAGTAACCTTCGAGTAGGGGGAGGGCAGCCCCAGCATTTT	CASSNLRVGGGQPQHF
TRBV5-1	few	NA	TRBJ2-7	TGCGCCAGCAGCTTCACCGGGAGAGACGAGCAGTACTTC	CASSFTGRDEQYF
TRBV29-1	NA	NA	TRBJ2-7	TGCAGCGTCGTAACGGAGGGGGGGTACGAGCAGTACTTC	CSVVTEGGYEQYF
TRBV7-8	many	NA	TRBJ2-3	TGTGCCAGCAGCCCTTACACAGATACGCAGTATTTT	CASSPYTDTQYF
TRBV20-1	many	TRBD2	TRBJ2-2	TGCAGTGCAAGCAAGCGGGGGGGCATCGGGGAGCTGTTTTTT	CSASKRGGIGELFF
TRBV20-1	many	TRBD1	TRBJ1-1	TGCAGTGTTGGTACAGGGGGCGGCACTGAAGCTTTCTTT	CSVGTGGGTEAFF
TRBV3-1	many	NA	TRBJ2-3	TGTGCCAGCAGCGGGGGCCCCGGACGCAGGGCTAGCACAGATACGCAGTATTTT	CASSGGPGRRASTDTQYF
TRBV20-1	many	TRBD1	TRBJ1-1	TGCAGTGCTAGTCAGACAGGGGGTTGGACTGAAGCTTTCTTT	CSASQTGGWTEAFF
TRBV3-1	many	NA	TRBJ1-1	TGTGCCAGCAGCCGTCGCCCGTCGAGGGGCACTGAAGCTTTCTTT	CASSRRPSRGTEAFF
TRBV18	many	NA	TRBJ2-3	TGTGCCAGCTCATGGTATAAGGCGCCTCCAGATACGCAGTATTTT	CASSWYKAPPDTQYF
TRBV27	many	NA	TRBJ2-2	TGTGCCAGCAGTCTGGGACTCGCCACCGGGGAGCTGTTTTTT	CASSLGLATGELFF
TRBV12-3/TRBV12-4	many	NA	TRBJ2-2	TGTGCCAGCAGTTATGTCGGGGCCGGGGAGCTGTTTTTT	CASSYVGAGELFF
TRBV5-1	many	TRBD1	TRBJ2-3	TGCGCCAGCAGCCAACAGGGGGCCACAGATACGCAGTATTTT	CASSQQGATDTQYF
TRBV5-1	NA	NA	TRBJ1-4	TGCGCCAGCAGCTTGGCCCCGCATGAAAAACTGTTTTTT	CASSLAPHEKLFF
TRBV11-1	many	NA	TRBJ2-1	TGTGCCAGCAGCTTAGCCCCAAACAATGAGCAGTTCTTC	CASSLAPNNEQFF
TRBV9	many	NA	TRBJ1-5	TGTGCCAGCGGACAGTCAAATCAGCCCCAGAATTTT	CASGQSNQPQNF
TRBV20-1	few	TRBD1	TRBJ1-5	TGCAGTGCTAGAGAACAGGGGTTTCAGCATCAGCCCCAGAATTTT	CSAREQGFQHQPQNF
TRBV12-3/TRBV12-4	many	TRBD2	TRBJ2-2	TGTGCCAGCACCCCGACTGAGCGGGGAACCGGGGAGCTGTTTTTT	CASTPTERGTGELFF
TRBV20-1	many	NA	TRBJ2-4	TGCAGTGCTAGCAGGCCTGAGGGAAACATTCAGTACTTC	CSASRPEGNIQYF
TRBV11-1	many	NA	TRBJ2-7	TGTGCCAGCAGTTTCACAACCGCCGAGCAGTACTTC	CASSFTTAEQYF
TRBV13	many	TRBD1	TRBJ2-7	TGTGCCAGCAGCTTAGAGGGGACAGGGGGACAGGGAGAGCAGTACTTC	CASSLEGTGGQGEQYF
TRBV28	many	NA	TRBJ2-5	TGTGCCAGCAGCACTCAGGGTCGGGAGACCCAGTACTTC	CASSTQGRETQYF
TRBV25-1	many	NA	TRBJ1-5	TGTGCCAGCTTAAAGAAACGAGGCGAGCCCCAGCATTTT	CASLKKRGEPQHF
TRBV5-1	NA	NA	TRBJ1-6	TGCGCCAGCAGCTTGGTCAGGGAGGGGTCACCCCTCAACTTT	CASSLVREGSPLNF
TRBV6-1	NA	NA	TRBJ2-2	TGTGCCAGCAGTGAAGCTGTCGGGTTAGGCACCGGGGAGCTGTTTTTT	CASSEAVGLGTGELFF
TRBV5-1	many	TRBD2	TRBJ2-3	TGCGCCAGCAGCTTGGAGCGGGAGACGGATACGCAGTATTTT	CASSLERETDTQYF
TRBV10-3	many	TRBD1	TRBJ2-3	TGTGCCACTTCGACAGGGGGGGCAGATACGCAGTATTTT	CATSTGGADTQYF
TRBV20-1	many	TRBD2	TRBJ2-7	TGCAGTGCTAGAGCTCCCGCGGGGGGTTCCTACGAGCAGTACTTC	CSARAPAGGSYEQYF
TRBV7-8	NA	NA	TRBJ1-5	TGTGCCAGCAGCTTAGAGGGCAGGGGAAGCCAGCCCCAGAATTTT	CASSLEGRGSQPQNF
TRBV4-3	many	NA	TRBJ2-5	TGCGCCAGCAGCCAGTATCGAAAAGAGACCCAGTACTTC	CASSQYRKETQYF
TRBV18	many	NA	TRBJ2-3	TGTGCCAGCTCAACCAGGGGTACGCAGTATTTT	CASSTRGTQYF
TRBV6-1	many	NA	TRBJ1-5	TGTGCCAGCGCGACAGGCCATAGCAATCAGCCCCAGCATTTT	CASATGHSNQPQHF
TRBV6-5	many	TRBD2	TRBJ2-2	TGTGCCAGCAGTTACTCTTGGGTAGCGGGAGGCCCCGGGGAGCTGTTTTTT	CASSYSWVAGGPGELFF
TRBV3-1	many	TRBD2	TRBJ2-3	TGTGCCAGCAGCCAAGATGAACTAGCGGGGTTCGCAACAGATACGCAGTATTTT	CASSQDELAGFATDTQYF
TRBV20-1	many	NA	TRBJ2-5	TGCAGTGCTTCACAGGACACGTACCAAGAGACCCAGTACTTC	CSASQDTYQETQYF
TRBV5-6	many	NA	TRBJ1-5	TGTGCCAGCAGCCCGGGACATCGCAATCAGCCCCAGCATTTT	CASSPGHRNQPQHF
TRBV29-1	many	NA	TRBJ1-1	TGCAGCGTTGAAGCCGGCCCTGGGACTGAAGCTTTCTTT	CSVEAGPGTEAFF
TRBV20-1	many	NA	TRBJ2-2	TGCAGTGCTAGCGGTGTCAGCCTCACCGGGGAGCTGTTTTTT	CSASGVSLTGELFF